This T cell receptor beta chain appears in the sequencing data of a study of tumor and adjacent non-tumor tissue in lung cancer. As for the study in general: Stage I to III disease affected some 11 men and about five women aged about 30 to 85.

The study's findings and limits: Tumor repertoires had a smaller top 100 clone share than normal lung. TCR diversity was significantly greater in tumor than normal lung tissue. Tumor TCR diversity, when higher, was linked to shorter survival.

A modified ARM-PCR protocol with three rounds of nested PCR amplified TCRbeta. TCRdb independently ran MiXCR on the multiplex PCR reads; one entry per CDR3 protein. The table has approximately 120,000 distinct CDR3 sequences, roughly 73% seen once. The template was RNA from unsorted bulk tissue. The CDR3 length is 15 residues. Per germline, CDR1 LGHNA and CDR2 YSLEER. Comment on this clonotype: Its antigen is not identified. The CDR3 end shows no conserved phenylalanine or tryptophan, and so a read error is likely.

The chain is built from TRBV4-3 and TRBJ2-4; 8 nucleotides align to TRBD1. The sample consisted of lung tumor tissue. The TCR originated in a woman aged 60-70 years with non-small cell lung cancer. The CDR3 is CASSPQGVGKIIQYI. The CDR3 DNA sequence: TGCGCCAGCAGCCCACAGGGGGTCGGCAAAATCATTCAGTACATC.